These T cell receptor beta chains were read from a single sample in a study of immune evolution from preneoplasia to lung adenocarcinoma. The assay was immunoSEQ multiplex PCR, and TCRdb's table has in-frame clones only and misses some. Of about 4,900 clones in the sample, roughly three quarters were seen once. Sequences were obtained from FFPE minimally invasive lung adenocarcinoma tissue. The receptors here all came from a person aged 60 to 85 with lung adenocarcinoma. Each CDR3 is given with its conserved first and last residue. D genes are given only for firm matches. Rows may omit the clone size; those that give it use once, few, many or a size class.

cdr3_nt,cdr3_aa,d_call,v_call,j_call,clone_size
TGTGCCAGCAGCTTAGGACAGGGGGTTAACTATGGCTACACCTTC,CASSLGQGVNYGYTF,TRBD1,TRBV7-2,TRBJ1-2,-
TGCGCCAGCAGCCAAGAGGGAGGGAACACTGAAGCTTTCTTT,CASSQEGGNTEAFF,-,TRBV4-3,TRBJ1-1,-
TGTGCCAGCAGTCGACCCGGGCACACAGATACGCAGTATTTT,CASSRPGHTDTQYF,-,TRBV28,TRBJ2-3,few
TGTGCCAGCAGCTTTGCGGGGGCGAACCGCCGGTACTTC,CASSFAGANRRYF,-,TRBV7-2,TRBJ2-7,-
TGTGCCAGCAGTAAATGGACTAGCGGGGGACCCTCCTACGAGCAGTACTTC,CASSKWTSGGPSYEQYF,TRBD2,TRBV25-1,TRBJ2-7,-
TGTGCCAGCAGCGCTTCCGCCGCGGCTACCGTCGAGCAGTACTTC,CASSASAAATVEQYF,-,TRBV27,TRBJ2-7,-
TGTGCCAGCAGTGTGGGCCCTGGCGCCTACGAGCAGTACTTC,CASSVGPGAYEQYF,-,TRBV2,TRBJ2-7,-
TGCGCCAGCAGCCAAGGTGTAGGGGCCATCGGAGGCACTGAAGCTTTCTTT,CASSQGVGAIGGTEAFF,-,TRBV4-3,TRBJ1-1,-
TGTGCCAGCAGTTTAGGGCAGCCTGGGGCCAACGTCCTGACTTTC,CASSLGQPGANVLTF,-,TRBV28,TRBJ2-6,-
TGTGCCAGTTCCGATCCGCCGCTGTCAAATCAGCCCCAGCATTTT,CASSDPPLSNQPQHF,-,TRBV6-5,TRBJ1-5,-
TGTGCCAGCAGGGAATTTGATACGCAGTATTTT,CASREFDTQYF,-,TRBV6-5,TRBJ2-3,few
TGTGCCAGCTCAGGAAATTCGAACACTGAAGCTTTCTTT,CASSGNSNTEAFF,-,TRBV18,TRBJ1-1,-
TGTGCCTGGAGTTTAGGTCGAAGAGAGACCCAGTACTTC,CAWSLGRRETQYF,-,TRBV30,TRBJ2-5,-
TGTGCCAGCAGAAAAATGGAGAGTAGCACCGGGGAGCTGTTTTTT,CASRKMESSTGELFF,-,TRBV6-1,TRBJ2-2,-
TGTGCCTGGAGACTTGGGACAGGCGTCATGAACACTGAAGCTTTCTTT,CAWRLGTGVMNTEAFF,TRBD1,TRBV30,TRBJ1-1,-
TGTGCCAGCAGCCCCGTGGGGAGGCTCGGGGAGCTGTTTTTT,CASSPVGRLGELFF,-,TRBV28,TRBJ2-2,-
TGTGCCAGCCGGACGAGGGAGAGAAGAGAAAAACTGTTTTTT,CASRTRERREKLFF,-,TRBV13,TRBJ1-4,once
TGTGCCAGCAGTCCCCGGGGAGGGACCTACGAGCAGTACTTC,CASSPRGGTYEQYF,TRBD2,TRBV7-6,TRBJ2-7,-
TGCGCCAGCAGCTTGGCTTTCTACGAGCAGTACTTC,CASSLAFYEQYF,-,TRBV5-1,TRBJ2-7,-
TGTGCCGGTGACAGGAGGGTCAGTGGAAACACCATATATTTT,CAGDRRVSGNTIYF,-,TRBV7-9,TRBJ1-3,-
TGTGCCAGCAATGACGGGCTACGGACCACTGAAGCTTTCTTT,CASNDGLRTTEAFF,-,TRBV6-1,TRBJ1-1,-
TGTGCCAGCCAGACAGGTCCTTCGGAAGCTTTCTTT,CASQTGPSEAFF,-,TRBV6-5,TRBJ1-1,few
TGTGCTAGCAGCTCGTCCTGGGGGGTCGGCAATGAGCAGTTCTTC,CASSSSWGVGNEQFF,-,TRBV7-7,TRBJ2-1,once
TGCGCCAGCACCTCCCCGGGGAGCCCAGATACGCAGTATTTT,CASTSPGSPDTQYF,-,TRBV10-2,TRBJ2-3,-